This T cell receptor beta chain stems from a study of beta chain features in type 1 diabetes. The whole isolated RNA underwent reverse transcription, so sequencing captured expressed TCRB transcripts. Clones were sequenced by immunoSEQ multiplex PCR, and TCRdb holds only the in-frame ones, with some missing. The repertoire holds around 250,000 clones, with approximately 15% as singletons. This clone was seen more than once but under ten times. The antigen remains unidentified. Study outcomes and limitations: Shorter TCRB CDR3s, moderately but significantly so, marked every one of the four CD4+ subsets in Type 1 diabetes patients. The VDJ junctions of type 1 diabetes patients carried fewer insertions and more deletions.

Sequences were obtained from naive CD4+ T cells from blood. The source of this sequence is a man aged 30-40 years with type 1 diabetes.

CDR3 sequence (DNA): TGTGCCAGCAGCGATTGGGACAGGGGTCGGGAGACCCAGTACTTC. It codes for CASSDWDRGRETQYF. This chain connects TRBV27 to TRBJ2-5, with TRBD1 identical over 10 bases. Germline assignment: CDR1 MNHEY and CDR2 SMNVEV (reference sequence). Trimming took 6 bases from V and 5 from J; bases not matched to a gene: 9. The length of the CDR3 is 15 residues.